What follows describes a single T cell receptor (beta chain). TCRdb reprocessed the 5' RACE reads via MiXCR and lists one record per CDR3 protein. The data hold 50,000 to 75,000 distinct CDR3 sequences, with around a fifth observed a single time. With 5 bases removed from V and 2 bases from J, the gap between germline ends came to 13 bases. Looked up from germline, CDR1 is MNHEY and CDR2 is SVGAGI. The CDR3 length is 16 residues. Memory CD4+ cells were defined as CD4+CD45RO+CD25-. The chain links TRBV6-5 to TRBJ1-6; D not resolved. The clonotype comes from a female donor with breast cancer. Sample: memory CD4+ T cells sorted from a lymph node. Subset of the sample: memory CD4+ T cells, CD4+CD45RO+CD25-. The CDR3 region has the DNA TGTGCCAGCAGTCAGACCACACGCACCTATAATTCACCCCTCCACTTT. Protein sequence: CASSQTTRTYNSPLHF.